This T cell receptor beta chain comes out of a study of PD-1 blockade in classical Hodgkin lymphoma. Study-level points and caveats: Why the repertoires differ is still unclear, perhaps disease activity or prior therapy. By C4D1, diversity of CD4+ TCRs had risen significantly, whereas that of CD8+ TCRs had not.

The CDR3 length is 11 residues. Trimming shortened V by 5 bases and J by 8 bases, and 9 bases separated the two germline ends. Germline CDR1 and CDR2: SGHTA and FQGNSA. Autologous stem cell transplantation was followed by relapse in every patient, and brentuximab vedotin exposure varied. The CD4+ T cells used were purified from thawed PBMCs through magnetic negative selection. The protocol was immunoSEQ multiplex PCR, while the TCRdb copy is restricted to in-frame clones and leaves out a portion. The sample includes some 26,000 clones, 84% of them seen just once. The table lists this clone with a few counts. The antigen is undetermined.

This material consisted of CD4+ T cells from blood, taken at baseline. V is TRBV7-2 and J is TRBJ1-2; D not resolved. The receptor's source is a human donor with classical Hodgkin lymphoma. The CDR3 DNA follows: TGTGCCAGCAGCCCCTCTGGAGGCTACACCTTC. It codes for CASSPSGGYTF.